This TCR beta chain comes out of a study of spatial heterogeneity in lung cancer. About the research overall: In the raw reads, each unique TCR and UMI combination was present more than ten times on average.

Time point defined: sample taken at primary tumor resection. Whole RNA from tumor, nontumor lung or frozen PBMC was sequenced unsorted. The donor group consisted of roughly 70 patients who had untreated, early-stage non-small cell lung cancer. TCRdb redid the calling of the 5' RACE reads with MiXCR, one entry per CDR3 protein. The sample lists around 60,000 distinct CDR3 sequences, approximately 8% occurring once. Germline assignment: CDR1 ENHRY and CDR2 SYGVKD. Trimming removed 4 bases from V and 5 bases from J, with 14 bases in between. The CDR3 totals 14 residues. This specimen consisted of PBMCs, obtained at surgery. The TCR comes from a female donor with early-stage non-small cell lung cancer. V gene TRBV10-3 combines with J gene TRBJ1-1; D is possibly TRBD1 (6 bases). CDR3 region: CAISGGGALTEAFF. The CDR3 coding sequence is TGTGCCATCAGTGGAGGGGGGGCTTTAACTGAAGCTTTCTTT.